These 32 T cell receptor beta chains were sequenced from one sample in a study of T cell changes during pregnancy in multiple sclerosis. Clones were read by immunoSEQ multiplex PCR, and TCRdb kept only the in-frame ones, dropping some. The sample has about 70,000 clones; around 92% are singletons. The specimen was peripheral blood, collected in the first trimester of pregnancy. The receptor source for this set is a female donor with multiple sclerosis, enrolled in a pregnancy study.

In this sample, this clone turned up once. The V call is TRBV7-2, the J call TRBJ2-2; TRBD2 aligns across 12 bases. This CDR3 has 16 residues. Trimming removed 6 bases from V and 6 bases from J; junction bases left unmatched: 8. CDR1 and CDR2 (germline): SGHTA, FQGNSA. The CDR3 region is CASRYGLAGGPGELFF. The CDR3 coding sequence is TGTGCCAGCAGATACGGCCTAGCGGGAGGGCCCGGGGAGCTGTTTTTT.

The rearrangement links TRBV27 to TRBJ2-3; D might be TRBD1 (5 bases). The CDR3 loop spans 14 amino acids. CDR1 is MNHEY, CDR2 SMNVEV, per germline (reference sequence). Deletions cut 3 bases from V and 1 base from J, with 8 bases between. CDR3 sequence reads: CASSFLGGTDTQYF. CDR3 nucleotide sequence: TGTGCCAGCAGTTTTCTAGGGGGCACAGATACGCAGTATTTT.

This clone has just a few counts. The chain combines TRBV4-1 with TRBJ2-1; TRBD2 might be the D (6 bases). This CDR3 is 14 amino acids long. Germline V gives CDR1 MGHRA, CDR2 YSYEKL. The V end was cut by 4 bases, the J end by 9 bases, with 16 bases between. CDR3 nucleotide sequence: TGCGCCAGCAGCCTCCGAACGGAGGGGAGTGAGCAGTTCTTC. Its protein is CASSLRTEGSEQFF.

The chain combines TRBV7-6 with TRBJ1-1; D remains ambiguous. CDR3 length equals 14 residues. Germline V lookup: CDR1 SGHVS, CDR2 FNYEAQ. V dropped 5 bases and J dropped 3 bases, with 13 bases sitting between them. The CDR3 bases are TGTGCCAGCAGCCGAGGGCTTGGGCACACTGAAGCTTTCTTT. Protein: CASSRGLGHTEAFF.

This clone was observed a single time. The V call is TRBV28, the J call TRBJ2-7; D unclear. In germline, CDR1 is MDHEN, CDR2 SYDVKM. The CDR3 runs 14 residues. The ends were cut back, 7 bases at V and 3 bases at J, with 16 bases in the middle. CDR3 DNA sequence: TGTGCCAGCACTGCCAACCCGTTTAGCTACGAGCAGTACTTC. The encoded protein is CASTANPFSYEQYF.

The chain couples TRBV29-1 to TRBJ2-7, with 7 bases fitting TRBD2. Germline V gene data show CDR1 as SQVTM and CDR2 as ANQGSEA. V shed 7 bases and J 3 bases; nucleotides not matched to a gene: 15. This CDR3 is 15 amino acids long. The CDR3 nucleotides are TGCAGCGACCCAGCACGTGGGACTACCCGCTACGAGCAGTACTTC. This codes for CSDPARGTTRYEQYF.

The CDR3 DNA is TGTGCCAGCAGCCAAGGAGGGGGCCCGAACACTGAAGCTTTCTTT. Amino acid sequence: CASSQGGGPNTEAFF. V and J are TRBV4-2 and TRBJ1-1; TRBD1 agrees at 7 bases. Germline V gene sequence: CDR1 LGHNA, CDR2 YNFKEQ. The V segment lost 1 base and the J segment 1 base; nucleotides outside the gene matches: 3. This CDR3 comprises 15 residues.

The chain uses TRBV5-1 and TRBJ1-2; the D gene is possibly TRBD1 (5 bases). V lost 0 bases, J lost 0 bases, and 12 bases lay in between. Germline CDR1 is SGHRS and CDR2 is YFSETQ. The CDR3 length is 16 residues. The CDR3 loop is CASSLGQWRPNYGYTF. The DNA of the CDR3 is TGCGCCAGCAGCTTGGGACAGTGGAGACCTAACTATGGCTACACCTTC.

V gene TRBV4-1 combines with J gene TRBJ1-1, with a possible D match to TRBD1 (5 bases). Per the germline V gene, CDR1 is MGHRA and CDR2 is YSYEKL. Trimming shortened V by 4 bases and J by 3 bases, and 21 bases separated the two germline ends. The length of the CDR3 is 17 residues. CDR3 region: CASSRSRAGDADTEAFF. CDR3 in DNA: TGCGCCAGCAGCCGGTCGAGAGCGGGGGACGCGGACACTGAAGCTTTCTTT.

This clone was observed once. The CDR3 DNA sequence: TGTGCCAGCAGTGAGCAGACAGGGGGCAATCAGCCCCAGCATTTT. Translation: CASSEQTGGNQPQHF. V and J are TRBV6-1 and TRBJ1-5, with 8 bases fitting TRBD1. The CDR3 spans 15 residues. Germline loops: CDR1 MNHNS, CDR2 SASEGT. Trimming at V came to 3 bases and at J to 2 bases, leaving 3 bases not matched to a gene.

The chain uses TRBV4-1 and TRBJ1-2; possibly TRBD1 for D (5 bases). The V end was cut by 4 bases, the J end by 13 bases, with 19 bases between. This CDR3 has 13 amino acids. Per the germline V gene, CDR1 is MGHRA and CDR2 is YSYEKL. The CDR3 nucleotides are TGCGCCAGCAGCCTCCCGAGGCCGAACAGGCTCACCTTC. Translation: CASSLPRPNRLTF.

The chain joins TRBV21-1 to TRBJ1-1; the table's D call, TRBD1, has no DNA check behind it. TRBV21-1 is a known pseudogene. The CDR3 covers 18 residues. CDR3 residues: CASSKALSREGRNTEAFF. In nucleotides, the CDR3 is TGTGCCAGCAGCAAAGCGCTTTCCAGGGAAGGCAGGAACACTGAAGCTTTCTTT.

The chain links TRBV6-5 to TRBJ1-4, with D possibly TRBD1 on 6 matching bases. V shed 5 bases and J shed 4 bases, with 8 bases lying between them. The germline gives CDR1 MNHEY, CDR2 SVGAGI. This CDR3 has 13 residues. CDR3: CASSRTVNEKLFF. CDR3 bases: TGTGCCAGCAGTAGGACAGTTAATGAAAAACTGTTTTTT.

The sample holds one count of this clone. The V and J genes are TRBV25-1 and TRBJ2-1; D may be TRBD2 (6 bases). The CDR3 extends over 15 amino acids. The germline V gene encodes CDR1 MGHDK and CDR2 SYGVNS. Trimming stripped 4 bases from V and 7 bases from J, with 17 bases between. This CDR3 reads CASSGWGGNRNEQFF. CDR3 in DNA: TGTGCCAGCAGTGGATGGGGCGGGAATCGGAATGAGCAGTTCTTC.

This chain links TRBV27 with TRBJ1-1; 9 nucleotides line up with TRBD1. The germline V gene encodes CDR1 MNHEY and CDR2 SMNVEV (reference sequence). V lost 4 bases and J lost 4; bases outside the gene matches: 7. The CDR3 sequence is 15 residues long. The CDR3 bases are TGTGCCAGCAGTTCCTCATGGACAGGGGTCACTGAAGCTTTCTTT. Its protein is CASSSSWTGVTEAFF.

This clone came up once. The CDR3 spells CASSLQGGNQPQHF. CDR3 bases: TGTGCCAGCAGTTTACAGGGGGGCAATCAGCCCCAGCATTTT. This rearrangement joins TRBV28 to TRBJ1-5; TRBD1 aligns across 7 bases. The CDR3 contains 14 residues. The ends lost 2 bases at V and 2 bases at J; junction bases unmatched: 0. The V gene's germline CDR1 is MDHEN and CDR2 SYDVKM.

This clone occurred once. The chain recombines TRBV4-1 with TRBJ2-2; 9 bases agree with TRBD2. CDR1 and CDR2 from the germline V gene are MGHRA and YSYEKL. V gave up 0 bases and J gave up 3 bases; unmatched junction bases: 11. The CDR3 contains 19 residues. The CDR3: CASSQEGAGGPVDTGELFF. For the CDR3, the DNA is TGCGCCAGCAGCCAAGAGGGGGCGGGAGGGCCAGTGGACACCGGGGAGCTGTTTTTT.

In this sample, this clone turned up once. V gene TRBV15 combines with J gene TRBJ2-1; the D gene is possibly TRBD2 (6 bases). CDR1 and CDR2 from the germline V gene are LNHNV and YYDKDF (reference sequence). The CDR3 extends over 13 amino acids. V was clipped by 1 base and J by 5 bases, with 6 bases between them. The CDR3, as DNA: TGTGCCACCAGCAGAGGGACTAACAATGAGCAGTTCTTC. Translating it yields CATSRGTNNEQFF.

The chain combines TRBV5-1 with TRBJ2-7; 7 bases fit TRBD1. Germline loops: CDR1 SGHRS, CDR2 YFSETQ. With 4 bases clipped from V and 4 bases from J, the junction kept 11 bases outside the gene matches. This CDR3 comprises 15 residues. CDR3 in DNA: TGCGCCAGCAGCCCACCGGGACAGAGAGGTTACGAGCAGTACTTC. This encodes CASSPPGQRGYEQYF.

The rearrangement joins TRBV7-6 to TRBJ2-3, with TRBD2 matching 9 bases. Germline V gives CDR1 SGHVS, CDR2 FNYEAQ. With 5 bases clipped from V and 3 bases from J, the junction kept 9 bases outside the gene matches. This CDR3 spans 16 amino acids. CDR3 amino acids: CASSRDSGRGTDTQYF. The CDR3 coding sequence is TGTGCCAGCAGCCGGGATAGCGGGAGAGGGACAGATACGCAGTATTTT.

The chain is built from TRBV5-1 and TRBJ2-2; perhaps TRBD1 as D (5 bases). Germline-derived CDR1 and CDR2 are SGHRS and YFSETQ. The ends were cut back, 0 bases at V and 6 bases at J, with 15 bases in the middle. The CDR3 has 16 amino acids. The CDR3 bases are TGCGCCAGCAGCTTGGAGGCAGGGTTAAGGTCCGGGGAGCTGTTTTTT. Protein product: CASSLEAGLRSGELFF.

The chain has TRBV19 and TRBJ1-1; TRBD1 matches at 7 bases. The length of the CDR3 is 14 residues. V trimming: 6 bases; J trimming: 4 bases; junction bases outside the gene matches: 8. Germline CDR1 and CDR2: LNHDA and SQIVND (reference sequence). CDR3 sequence: CASSSGQITTEAFF. For the CDR3, the DNA is TGTGCCAGTAGCTCGGGACAGATAACCACTGAAGCTTTCTTT.

This chain joins TRBV5-8 and TRBJ2-1; a weak D match, TRBD2 (6 bases). The germline V and J ends were trimmed by 5 bases and 2 bases, with 20 bases remaining between them. Germline V gene sequence: CDR1 SGHTS, CDR2 YDEGEE. This CDR3 contains 17 residues. CDR3 DNA sequence: TGTGCCAGCAGAGTGGGGACTTCCCCTAGGGCCTACAATGAGCAGTTCTTC. Translating gives CASRVGTSPRAYNEQFF. The variable domain in full, with the rest retrieved from reference TRBV5-8 and TRBJ2-1, is EAGVTQSPTHLIKTRGQQATLRCSPISGHTSVYWYQQALGLGLQFLLWYDEGEERNRGNFPPRFSGRQFPNYSSELNVNALELEDSALYLCASRVGTSPRAYNEQFFGPGTRLTVL.

V gene TRBV25-1 combines with J gene TRBJ1-6; D remains unclear. Looked up from germline, CDR1 is MGHDK and CDR2 is SYGVNS. V lost 4 bases to trimming and J lost 3 bases, with 16 bases between them. The CDR3 totals 17 residues. The CDR3 nucleotides are TGTGCCAGCAGTGCCCCTCTTGTCCGCGGCTATAATTCACCCCTCCACTTT. Amino acids: CASSAPLVRGYNSPLHF. Using reference TRBV25-1 and TRBJ1-6 for the parts outside the CDR3, the full variable domain is EADIYQTPRYLVIGTGKKITLECSQTMGHDKMYWYQQDPGMELHLIHYSYGVNSTEKGDLSSESTVSRIRTEHFPLTLESARPSHTSQYLCASSAPLVRGYNSPLHFGNGTRLTVT.

V is TRBV5-4 and J is TRBJ2-3, with 8 bases fitting TRBD2. The CDR3 is 16 residues long. Germline V gene sequence: CDR1 SGHNT, CDR2 YYREEE (reference sequence). V lost 0 bases, J lost 7 bases, and 10 bases stayed unmatched. CDR3 amino acids: CASSLAGSGGRNTQYF. CDR3 coding DNA: TGTGCCAGCAGCTTGGCGGGGTCGGGAGGGAGAAATACGCAGTATTTT.

The gene calls are TRBV9 and TRBJ1-1; 10 bases line up with TRBD1. This CDR3 has 17 residues. Germline V gives CDR1 SGDLS, CDR2 YYNGEE. V gave up 0 bases and J gave up 1 base; unmatched junction bases: 6. The CDR3 protein is CASSVDWTGGGNTEAFF. The CDR3 DNA follows: TGTGCCAGCAGCGTAGACTGGACAGGGGGGGGGAACACTGAAGCTTTCTTT.

V usage is TRBV5-1 and J usage is TRBJ2-3, with no clear D. Germline CDR1 and CDR2: SGHRS and YFSETQ. V gave up 0 bases and J gave up 0 bases, with 8 bases separating them. The CDR3 loop spans 15 amino acids. The CDR3 loop reads CASSLEATSTDTQYF. The CDR3 DNA sequence: TGCGCCAGCAGCTTGGAGGCGACTAGCACAGATACGCAGTATTTT.

In its sample, this clone was seen once. The chain is built from TRBV2 and TRBJ2-7; D is unclear. Trimming cost V 7 bases and J 5 bases, with 12 bases left between them. Germline V gene data show CDR1 as SNHLY and CDR2 as FYNNEI. CDR3 length equals 12 residues. The CDR3 nucleotides are TGTGCCAGCACTTTCAGTATCCACGAGCAGTACTTC. It is translated as CASTFSIHEQYF. The entire variable domain, with the rest obtained from reference TRBV2 and TRBJ2-7, is as follows: EPEVTQTPSHQVTQMGQEVILRCVPISNHLYFYWYRQILGQKVEFLVSFYNNEISEKSEIFDDQFSVERPDGSNFTLKIRSTKLEDSAMYFCASTFSIHEQYFGPGTRLTVT.

V gene TRBV4-1 combines with J gene TRBJ2-7; 8 bases are shared with TRBD2. The V segment lost 1 base and the J segment 3 bases; nucleotides outside the gene matches: 11. The CDR3 covers 17 residues. Germline V gene sequence: CDR1 MGHRA, CDR2 YSYEKL. This chain's CDR3 is CASSQGFSGTRRYEQYF. The CDR3 region has the DNA TGCGCCAGCAGCCAAGGCTTTAGCGGGACCCGCCGCTACGAGCAGTACTTC.

The V gene is TRBV9, the J gene TRBJ2-3; tentative D call: TRBD2 (6 bases). The V and J ends lost 0 bases and 0 bases respectively, with 11 bases between them. Germline assignment: CDR1 SGDLS and CDR2 YYNGEE. The CDR3 consists of 16 residues. The CDR3 sequence: CASSVADSGSTDTQYF. CDR3 bases: TGTGCCAGCAGCGTAGCCGATAGCGGAAGCACAGATACGCAGTATTTT.

The chain uses TRBV9 and TRBJ2-7; 10 nucleotides align to TRBD2. The CDR3 runs to 14 residues. The trim removed 0 bases at V and 3 bases at J, leaving 0 bases unmatched. Germline V gene data show CDR1 as SGDLS and CDR2 as YYNGEE. The CDR3 DNA follows: TGTGCCAGCAGCGTAGGGACTAGCGGCTACGAGCAGTACTTC. It is translated as CASSVGTSGYEQYF.

The chain links TRBV21-1 to TRBJ2-5; TRBD1, the table's D call, was not compared with the DNA. TRBV21-1 is a pseudogene. The CDR3 length is 15 residues. CDR3 DNA sequence: TGTGCCAGCAGCAAAGACCGGACAGGTTGGGAGACCCAGTACTTC. It specifies CASSKDRTGWETQYF.